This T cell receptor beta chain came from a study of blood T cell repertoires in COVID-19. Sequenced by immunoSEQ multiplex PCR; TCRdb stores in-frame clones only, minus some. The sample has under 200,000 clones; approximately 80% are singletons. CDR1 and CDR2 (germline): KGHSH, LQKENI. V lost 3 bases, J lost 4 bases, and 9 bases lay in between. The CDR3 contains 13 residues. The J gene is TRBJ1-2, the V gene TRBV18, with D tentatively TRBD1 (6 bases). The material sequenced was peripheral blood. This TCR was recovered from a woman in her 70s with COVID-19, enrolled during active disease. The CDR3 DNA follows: TGTGCCAGCTCACCGCGGACAGTCTATGGCTACACCTTC. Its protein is CASSPRTVYGYTF.